These 22 T cell receptor beta chains came from one sample sequenced in a study of vaccination and CD4 T cells after COVID-19 (dated by TCRdb to the early 2020s). The method behind the library was PCR. For sequencing, an Illumina iSeq 100 was employed. At the Johns Hopkins FTIC core, DNA from the cultured CD4+ T cells underwent TCR sequencing with the Oncomine TCR Beta short-read assay. The public reads were run again by TCRdb, first through fastp at Q25 and then through MiXCR, and only productive beta chains were kept. Records with the same CDR3 protein are collapsed into one entry carrying the most frequent genes and DNA. The sample includes about 8,000 distinct CDR3 sequences, with roughly 36% observed a single time. The top ten hold less than 35% of the sample. The antigens these receptors bind are not known. This specimen's treatment or condition label, per the study, means: roughly ten-day PBMC culture with coronavirus spike peptide pools or control peptides (ViraFEST assay). CD4+ T cells from unexposed donors were collected before the COVID-19 pandemic (2011-2018).

Sequencing used CD4+ T cells from blood, cultured in vitro. All receptors come from a human donor in good health.

This clonotype was counted a few times. The chain recombines TRBV7-9 with TRBJ1-3; unclear D gene. Trimming pared 7 bases from V and 3 bases from J, leaving 13 bases between. The CDR3 has 14 amino acids. Per the germline V gene, CDR1 is SEHNR and CDR2 is FQNEAQ (reference sequence). Here the CDR3 DNA reads TGTGCCAGCATCCACCCAAGAAGTGGAAACACCATATATTTT. Translated: CASIHPRSGNTIYF. Filled out from reference TRBV7-9 and TRBJ1-3, the complete variable domain reads DTGVSQNPRHKITKRGQNVTFRCDPISEHNRLYWYRQTLGQGPEFLTYFQNEAQLEKSRLLSDRFSAERPKGSFSTLEIQRTEQGDSAMYLCASIHPRSGNTIYFGEGSWLTVV.

This chain links TRBV20-1 with TRBJ2-3, with D tentatively TRBD1 or TRBD2 (6 bases each). Trimming removed 3 bases at V and 5 bases at J, with 15 bases between. The CDR3 contains 14 residues. Looked up from germline, CDR1 is DFQATT and CDR2 is SNEGSKA (reference sequence). The CDR3 reads CSARRWGAVDTQYF. In DNA form, the CDR3 reads TGCAGTGCTAGGCGGTGGGGGGCCGTAGATACGCAGTATTTT.

The chain combines TRBV27 with TRBJ1-1, with unresolved D. Germline V gene data show CDR1 as MNHEY and CDR2 as SMNVEV (reference sequence). The CDR3 has 12 residues. V was shortened by 5 bases and J by 10 bases, with 14 bases between the two germline ends. The CDR3 DNA is TGTGCCAGCAGTCAGGCCAGTGGGGTAGCTTTCTTT. Its protein is CASSQASGVAFF.

This clonotype appeared a few times. CDR3 in DNA: TGTGCCAGCAGCTTAGGGGGACAGGATGGCTACACCTTC. Amino acids: CASSLGGQDGYTF. The J gene is TRBJ1-2, the V gene TRBV7-9, with 8 bases identical to TRBD1. This CDR3 has 13 residues. In germline, CDR1 is SEHNR, CDR2 FQNEAQ (reference sequence). Trimming cost V 1 base and J 6 bases; bases outside gene matches: 1.

V gene TRBV11-3 combines with J gene TRBJ1-2; D unresolved. CDR3 length: 12 residues. V lost 1 base, J lost 4 bases, and 4 bases lay in between. Germline CDR1 SGHNT, CDR2 YENEEA. CDR3 nucleotides: TGTGCCAGCAGCTTAGTAGGCTATGGCTACACCTTC. This translates into CASSLVGYGYTF.

This clonotype has a handful of counts. The chain recombines TRBV20-1 with TRBJ1-3; D gene uncertain. Trimming took 2 bases from V and 7 from J, leaving 9 bases between them. CDR1 and CDR2 (germline): DFQATT, SNEGSKA (reference sequence). The length of the CDR3 is 12 residues. For the CDR3, the DNA is TGCAGTGCTAGAAGAGGAAGGAACACCATATATTTT. Protein: CSARRGRNTIYF.

The J gene is TRBJ1-1, the V gene TRBV15; perhaps TRBD1 as D (5 bases). The V gene lost 1 base and the J gene lost 1 base, with 7 bases spanning the gap. Germline CDR1 reads LNHNV; CDR2 reads YYDKDF (reference sequence). The CDR3 contains 14 residues. This CDR3 is CATSRVRGNTEAFF. CDR3 sequence (DNA): TGTGCCACCAGCAGAGTTAGGGGGAACACTGAAGCTTTCTTT. Full variable domain (rest looked up from reference TRBV15 and TRBJ1-1): DAMVIQNPRYQVTQFGKPVTLSCSQTLNHNVMYWYQQKSSQAPKLLFHYYDKDFNNEADTPDNFQSRRPNTSFCFLDIRSPGLGDTAMYLCATSRVRGNTEAFFGQGTRLTVV.

The chain employs TRBV7-9 and TRBJ1-2; D is ambiguous. CDR1 and CDR2 from the germline V gene are SEHNR and FQNEAQ (reference sequence). The CDR3 consists of 15 residues. V was cut by 1 base and J by 4 bases, with 13 bases left in between. The CDR3 loop reads CASSLEARVSYGYTF. CDR3 nucleotides: TGTGCCAGCAGCTTAGAAGCCCGCGTCAGCTATGGCTACACCTTC.

The genes are TRBV30 and TRBJ1-2; D possibly corresponds to TRBD1 (5 bases). This CDR3 region has 12 residues. CDR1 and CDR2 (germline): GTSNPN, SVGIG (reference sequence). The V end lost 2 bases, the J end lost 7 bases, and 11 bases lay between the germline ends. In DNA, the CDR3 is TGTGCCTGGAGTAGTCAGGGCGGTGGCTACACCTTC. Translating it yields CAWSSQGGGYTF.

This clonotype ranks as medium-sized. This chain uses TRBV20-1 with TRBJ1-1; D is perhaps TRBD1 (6 bases). This CDR3 is 14 amino acids long. CDR1 and CDR2 (germline): DFQATT, SNEGSKA (reference sequence). Deletions cut 2 bases from V and 4 bases from J, with 14 bases between. Written as DNA, the CDR3 is TGCAGTGCTAGACCCAGGGGTGGGAGCACTGAAGCTTTCTTT. Translating it yields CSARPRGGSTEAFF.

This clonotype was detected a few times. The rearrangement links TRBV10-3 to TRBJ1-5, with TRBD1 identical over 11 bases. The CDR3 totals 14 residues. V dropped 8 bases and J dropped 6; count of bases not matched to a gene: 6. CDR1 is ENHRY, CDR2 SYGVKD, per germline. The chain's CDR3 is CAIQGTGGSQPQHF. In DNA, the CDR3 is TGTGCCATCCAAGGGACAGGGGGAAGTCAGCCCCAGCATTTT.

This clonotype was observed a handful of times. The chain joins TRBV19 to TRBJ1-2; D ambiguous. V gave up 2 bases and J gave up 4 bases, with 8 bases separating them. Germline assignment: CDR1 LNHDA and CDR2 SQIVND (reference sequence). The CDR3 totals 13 residues. CDR3 sequence reads: CASSISAGYGYTF. CDR3 coding DNA: TGTGCCAGTAGTATAAGCGCGGGCTATGGCTACACCTTC.

The V and J genes are TRBV10-1 and TRBJ2-1; TRBD2 matches 10 bases. Germline V gives CDR1 WNHNN, CDR2 SYGVQD (reference sequence). This CDR3 spans 18 amino acids. J lost 3 bases, V lost 3 bases, and 11 bases had no gene match. The CDR3 DNA reads as TGCGCCAGCAGTGAACGTCTAGCGGGGGCGTTCTTCTACAATGAGCAGTTCTTC. Amino acid sequence: CASSERLAGAFFYNEQFF.

This clonotype has more than one count but fewer than ten. The rearrangement uses TRBV6-2 or TRBV6-3 and TRBJ1-6, with D maybe TRBD1 (5 bases). The CDR3 runs 14 residues. V lost 2 bases to trimming and J lost 10 bases, with 12 bases between them. Per germline, CDR1 MNHEY and CDR2 SVGEGT. CDR3 sequence (DNA): TGTGCCAGCAGTTACGGGGGACTTGGATCACCCCTCCACTTT. Translating gives CASSYGGLGSPLHF.

The V and J genes are TRBV4-2 and TRBJ2-1, with a tentative D call TRBD1 (6 bases). V lost 3 bases, J lost 4 bases, and 10 bases lay in between. The CDR3 is 14 amino acids. The germline V gene has CDR1 LGHNA and CDR2 YNFKEQ. CDR3 region: CASSQMGAYNEQFF. The CDR3 region has the DNA TGTGCCAGCAGCCAGATGGGGGCGTACAATGAGCAGTTCTTC.

This clonotype was seen only a few times. The chain is built from TRBV28 and TRBJ1-5, with D tentatively TRBD1 (5 bases). The CDR3 consists of 15 residues. The germline V gene encodes CDR1 MDHEN and CDR2 SYDVKM. The V and J ends lost 6 bases and 2 bases respectively, with 14 bases between them. The CDR3: CASSAGGEGNQPQHF. For the CDR3, the DNA is TGTGCCAGCAGCGCTGGAGGGGAGGGCAATCAGCCCCAGCATTTT.

This clonotype was seen a handful of times. The chain employs TRBV7-3 and TRBJ1-2, with a tentative D call TRBD1 (5 bases). CDR3 length: 15 amino acids. Trimming left V 8 bases short and J 4 bases short, with 20 bases between. Germline V gives CDR1 SGHTA, CDR2 FQGTGA. CDR3 nucleotide sequence: TGTGCCAGCGCCGAGGAGGGGAGTTCTTCCTATGGCTACACCTTC. Amino acid sequence: CASAEEGSSSYGYTF.

This chain uses TRBV7-3 with TRBJ2-3; 7 nucleotides align to TRBD2. This CDR3 has 15 amino acids. Germline V gene sequence: CDR1 SGHTA, CDR2 FQGTGA. J was trimmed by 0 bases and V by 5 bases; bases with no gene match: 5. CDR3 bases: TGTGCCAGCAGCCGCTCTAGCGGTAGCACAGATACGCAGTATTTT. This encodes CASSRSSGSTDTQYF.

The chain links TRBV7-9 to TRBJ1-6, with 7 bases fitting TRBD1. The CDR3 contains 15 residues. The V segment lost 4 bases and the J segment 8 bases; nucleotides outside the gene matches: 8. Germline assignment: CDR1 SEHNR and CDR2 FQNEAQ (reference sequence). CDR3 region: CASSSGQVSDSPLHF. In nucleotides, the CDR3 is TGTGCCAGCAGCTCAGGACAGGTTTCCGATTCACCCCTCCACTTT. The whole variable domain, remainder taken from reference TRBV7-9 and TRBJ1-6, is DTGVSQNPRHKITKRGQNVTFRCDPISEHNRLYWYRQTLGQGPEFLTYFQNEAQLEKSRLLSDRFSAERPKGSFSTLEIQRTEQGDSAMYLCASSSGQVSDSPLHFGNGTRLTVT.

The chain combines TRBV30 with TRBJ1-1, with 7 bases lining up with TRBD1. The CDR3 runs to 17 residues. V lost 1 base to trimming and J lost 0 bases; unmatched junction nucleotides: 11. Germline CDR1 is GTSNPN and CDR2 is SVGIG (reference sequence). The DNA of the CDR3 is TGTGCCTGGAGTGGTATGGGGGGGACAGCTATGAACACTGAAGCTTTCTTT. Translating it yields CAWSGMGGTAMNTEAFF. The full variable domain, its missing parts supplied by reference TRBV30 and TRBJ1-1, is SQTIHQWPATLVQPVGSPLSLECTVEGTSNPNLYWYRQAAGRGLQLLFYSVGIGQISSEVPQNLSASRPQDRQFILSSKKLLLSDSGFYLCAWSGMGGTAMNTEAFFGQGTRLTVV.

V gene TRBV19 combines with J gene TRBJ2-7; 9 nucleotides agree with TRBD2. CDR3 length: 16 residues. Germline V gene lookup returns CDR1 LNHDA and CDR2 SQIVND (reference sequence). V shed 0 bases, J shed 4 bases, and the junction held 7 bases outside the gene matches. The CDR3 protein is CASSIDLFLAGYEQYF. For the CDR3, the DNA is TGTGCCAGTAGTATAGATCTATTCCTAGCGGGGTACGAGCAGTACTTC.

This clonotype was detected a few times. The V and J genes are TRBV11-2 and TRBJ1-1; D uncertain. Germline-derived CDR1 and CDR2 are SGHAT and FQNNGV. The V end lost 1 base, the J end lost 5 bases, and 11 bases lay between the germline ends. CDR3 length: 14 residues. CDR3 nucleotides: TGTGCCAGCAGCTTAGTTCCGGGTGGAACTGAAGCTTTCTTT. It is translated as CASSLVPGGTEAFF.